The rows below give T cell receptor beta chains drawn from one sample of a study of OX40 agonist ivuxolimab in advanced cancers. Sequencing was performed with immunoSEQ multiplex PCR; in TCRdb, only in-frame clones are kept and a portion is missing. Of roughly 50,000 clones in the sample, 75% to 90% were seen once. The sample was CD4+ or CD8+ T cells sorted from blood, taken in a trial of the OX40 agonist ivuxolimab. Receptor source: an adult with an advanced solid tumor such as melanoma, head and neck, liver or kidney cancer. Both conserved end residues are part of each CDR3. The D gene is left open where the match is weak. The size of a clone is reported for some rows only, either as once, few or many, or as a class for expanded clones.

j_call	d_call	v_call	clone_size	cdr3_nt	cdr3_aa
TRBJ2-1	-	TRBV5-1	once	TGCGCCAGCAGCTTGGCAGGCCGGTCATACAATGAGCAGTTCTTC	CASSLAGRSYNEQFF
TRBJ2-4	-	TRBV7-2	-	TGTGCCAGCAGCTACCCTTTGGGGGGTAGACTAGCCAAAAACATTCAGTACTTC	CASSYPLGGRLAKNIQYF
TRBJ1-3	-	TRBV9	-	TGTGCCAGCAGCGTAGAGGACACCCTATCTGGAAACACCATATATTTT	CASSVEDTLSGNTIYF
TRBJ1-3	-	TRBV6-5	-	TGTGCCAGCAGTTACTCGGGGGGGAACTCTGGAAACACCATATATTTT	CASSYSGGNSGNTIYF
TRBJ1-1	-	TRBV18	-	TGTGCCAGCTCACCATTAAAATCGGGGGACCCTGAAGCTTTCTTT	CASSPLKSGDPEAFF
TRBJ2-4	-	TRBV6-6	-	TGTGCCAGCAGTGAACTATACTTTCAGTACTTC	CASSELYFQYF
TRBJ1-3	-	TRBV7-6	-	TGTGCCAGCAGCTTAGGGCAGTCGGGAAACACCATATATTTT	CASSLGQSGNTIYF
TRBJ1-2	-	TRBV5-1	-	TGCGCCAGCAGCGACCGGACAGATAACTATGGCTACACCTTC	CASSDRTDNYGYTF
TRBJ2-7	TRBD1	TRBV25-1	-	TGTGCCAGCAGTGATTCCGGGACAGGGGGGGGTGAGCAGTACTTC	CASSDSGTGGGEQYF
TRBJ2-1	-	TRBV9	-	TGTGCCAGCAGCGTAGGGGGGGCCTCCCACAATGAGCAGTTCTTC	CASSVGGASHNEQFF
TRBJ1-5	-	TRBV19	-	TGTGCCAGTAGTATAGCGGGGCAAAAGGGGTGGCCCCAGCATTTT	CASSIAGQKGWPQHF
TRBJ2-3	-	TRBV11-2	-	TGTGCCAGCAGCTTATGGGGTACTAGCACAGATACGCAGTATTTT	CASSLWGTSTDTQYF
TRBJ1-5	-	TRBV6-1	-	TGTGCCAGCAGTGGGGGGGTGTTGAGCAATCAGCCCCAGCATTTT	CASSGGVLSNQPQHF
TRBJ1-1	-	TRBV7-6	-	TGTGCCAGCAGCTTAGGACAGCACACTGAAGCTTTCTTT	CASSLGQHTEAFF
TRBJ2-1	-	TRBV6-6	-	TGTGCCAGCAGGGTGCCCTCCTACAATGAGCAGTTCTTC	CASRVPSYNEQFF
TRBJ2-2	-	TRBV4-1	-	TGCGCCAGCAGCCAATTTTATCCCCGCGACAGGACAAAAGCCGGGGAGCTGTTTTTT	CASSQFYPRDRTKAGELFF
TRBJ2-2	TRBD2	TRBV13	-	TGTGCCAGCAGCTTAGGGGGACTAGCGAATTCGGGGGAGCTGTTTTTT	CASSLGGLANSGELFF
TRBJ2-6	-	TRBV30	-	TGTGCCTGGAGTGGCAATAGGGGGGCCAACGTCCTGACTTTC	CAWSGNRGANVLTF
TRBJ2-7	TRBD1	TRBV11-2	-	TGTGCCAGCAGCGCCGACAGGGGTCCCTACGAGCAGTACTTC	CASSADRGPYEQYF
TRBJ1-1	TRBD1	TRBV11-1	once	TGTGCCAGCAGCTTAAGGGGGCCGAACACTGAAGCTTTCTTT	CASSLRGPNTEAFF
TRBJ1-1	-	TRBV19	-	TGTGCCAGTAGTAACCGGATGAACACTGAAGCTTTCTTT	CASSNRMNTEAFF
TRBJ2-7	-	TRBV11-2	-	TGTGCCAGCAGCTTAGGGGGAGCTGAATCCTACGAGCAGTACTTC	CASSLGGAESYEQYF
TRBJ2-5	TRBD1	TRBV18	-	TGTGCCAGCTCACGGACAGGCCCACAAGAGACCCAGTACTTC	CASSRTGPQETQYF
TRBJ2-4	-	TRBV5-1	-	TGCGCCAGCAGCTTGGGGTCGCAGCCCGGTGGTGCCAAAAACATTCAGTACTTC	CASSLGSQPGGAKNIQYF
TRBJ2-7	TRBD2	TRBV18	-	TGTGCCAGCTCACCGGGACTAGCGGTTTCCTACGAGCAGTACTTC	CASSPGLAVSYEQYF
TRBJ1-4	-	TRBV6-5	-	TGTGCCAGCAGTTACGGCAGGGGAAATGAAAAACTGTTTTTT	CASSYGRGNEKLFF
TRBJ2-1	TRBD2	TRBV11-3	-	TGTGCCAGCAGACCCAGCGGGGGGCCCTTTAATGAGCAGTTCTTC	CASRPSGGPFNEQFF
TRBJ2-3	TRBD2	TRBV5-1	-	TGCGCCAGCAGCGGGACCGGGACTAGCGGGAGAGATACGCAGTATTTT	CASSGTGTSGRDTQYF
TRBJ2-3	TRBD2	TRBV5-4	-	TGTGCCAGCAGACATAGCGGGAGCACAGATACGCAGTATTTT	CASRHSGSTDTQYF
TRBJ1-3	-	TRBV7-9	-	TGTGCCAGCAGGGAACGAGCGAGCTCTGGAAACACCATATATTTT	CASRERASSGNTIYF
TRBJ2-6	-	TRBV5-4	few	TGTGCCAGCAGCTTGGAACAGGGTGCCTCTGGGGCCAACGTCCTGACTTTC	CASSLEQGASGANVLTF
TRBJ1-3	-	TRBV9	-	TGTGCCAGCAGCCTGGACGGTTCTTTCTCTGGAAACACCATATATTTT	CASSLDGSFSGNTIYF
TRBJ1-1	-	TRBV11-3	-	TGTGCCAGCAGCTTAGGGCCAGGGAACACTGAAGCTTTCTTT	CASSLGPGNTEAFF
TRBJ1-2	-	TRBV5-4	-	TGTGCCAGCAGCCCCCAGGGAAACTATGGCTACACCTTC	CASSPQGNYGYTF
TRBJ1-1	-	TRBV6-6	once	TGTGCCAGCAGTTGGGGGTGGAACACTGAAGCTTTCTTT	CASSWGWNTEAFF
TRBJ2-7	-	TRBV5-1	-	TGCGCCAGCCAAGGTACAGGCTACGAGCAGTACTTC	CASQGTGYEQYF
TRBJ2-5	-	TRBV5-6	-	TGTGCCAGCAGCTTGGTAGGCCAAGAGACCCAGTACTTC	CASSLVGQETQYF
TRBJ2-1	-	TRBV6-5	-	TGTGCCAGCACCGACGCGGCAGGTGAGCAGTTCTTC	CASTDAAGEQFF
TRBJ2-2	-	TRBV7-6	-	TGTGCCAGCAGCTTAGCTTGGGCAGGGAACACCGGGGAGCTGTTTTTT	CASSLAWAGNTGELFF
TRBJ1-2	TRBD1	TRBV6-6	once	TGTGCCAGCAGACATACAGGACAGGGAGCGCATGGCTACACCTTC	CASRHTGQGAHGYTF
TRBJ2-1	TRBD1	TRBV5-5	few	TGTGCCAGCAGCCTCGGGACAGTATACAATGAGCAGTTCTTC	CASSLGTVYNEQFF
TRBJ1-2	TRBD1	TRBV6-1	-	TGTGCCAGCAGTGAAGCGCAGGGACAGGGGGATGGCTACACCTTC	CASSEAQGQGDGYTF
TRBJ1-3	-	TRBV6-1	-	TGTGCCAGCAGGCCCTCTGGAAACACCATATATTTT	CASRPSGNTIYF
TRBJ1-5	TRBD1	TRBV28	-	TGTGCCAGCGTTTCGGGACAGGGGAAAGTACAGCCCCAGCATTTT	CASVSGQGKVQPQHF
TRBJ1-2	TRBD1	TRBV5-8	-	TGTGCCAGCAGGTACCGGGACAGGGGTCCCGGCGGCTACACCTTC	CASRYRDRGPGGYTF
TRBJ2-7	TRBD2	TRBV5-1	-	TGCGCCAGCAGCTTGGGACTAGCGGGGCTCTTCTACGAGCAGTACTTC	CASSLGLAGLFYEQYF
TRBJ2-2	TRBD1	TRBV7-9	-	TGTGCCAGCGTCCCCGGGACAGGGTCCCCCGGGGAGCTGTTTTTT	CASVPGTGSPGELFF
TRBJ1-1	-	TRBV2	few	TGTGCCAGCAATATGGTTGGGGCTGAAGCTTTCTTT	CASNMVGAEAFF
TRBJ2-7	-	TRBV15	-	TGTGCCACCAGCAGAGATCAGAGCTCCTACGAGCAGTACTTC	CATSRDQSSYEQYF
TRBJ2-2	-	TRBV5-1	-	TGCGCCAGCAGCTTGTGGGGGGAAAATACCGGGGAGCTGTTTTTT	CASSLWGENTGELFF
TRBJ2-7	TRBD2	TRBV7-2	-	TGTGCCAGCAGCTTAGCCCCCCCCATTTCGTGGGAGGGAGGCGAGCAGTACTTC	CASSLAPPISWEGGEQYF
TRBJ2-1	TRBD2	TRBV28	-	TGTGCCAGCAGTCCGGGCGGGGGACCCTACAATGAGCAGTTCTTC	CASSPGGGPYNEQFF
TRBJ2-5	TRBD1	TRBV5-8	-	TGTGCCAGCAGCTTGATGGCAGGGGGAGAGACCCAGTACTTC	CASSLMAGGETQYF
TRBJ1-2	-	TRBV27	-	TGTGCCAGCAGCTCCAAAGGGACACCCACAAACTGGCGGGGCTACACCTTC	CASSSKGTPTNWRGYTF
TRBJ1-4	TRBD1	TRBV7-9	-	TGTGCCAGCAGCCTGGACAGGGTGCGCGAAAAACTGTTTTTT	CASSLDRVREKLFF
TRBJ1-1	-	TRBV18	-	TGTGCCAGCTCACCACCAGCAGCTATAGAAGCTTTCTTT	CASSPPAAIEAFF
TRBJ2-7	TRBD1	TRBV10-3	once	TGTGCCATCAGTGTGACAGGGGTCGAGCAGTACTTC	CAISVTGVEQYF